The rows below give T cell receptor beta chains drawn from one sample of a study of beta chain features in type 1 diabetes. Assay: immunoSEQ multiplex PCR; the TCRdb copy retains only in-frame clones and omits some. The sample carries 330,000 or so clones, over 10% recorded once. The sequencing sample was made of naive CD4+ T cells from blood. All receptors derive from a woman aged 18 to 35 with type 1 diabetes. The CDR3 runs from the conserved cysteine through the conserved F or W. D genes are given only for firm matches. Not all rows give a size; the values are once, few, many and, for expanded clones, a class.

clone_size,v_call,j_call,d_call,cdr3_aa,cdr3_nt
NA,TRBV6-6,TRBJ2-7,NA,CASSFRADSYEQYF,TGTGCCAGCAGTTTCAGAGCGGACTCCTACGAGCAGTACTTC
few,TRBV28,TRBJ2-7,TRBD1,CASSSPGTAAYEQYF,TGTGCCAGCAGCTCCCCCGGGACAGCCGCCTACGAGCAGTACTTC
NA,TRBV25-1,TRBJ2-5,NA,CAISPSDQETQYF,TGTGCCATCTCCCCTAGCGACCAAGAGACCCAGTACTTC
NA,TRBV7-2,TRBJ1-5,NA,CASSFLGLSNQPQHF,TGTGCCAGCAGCTTCTTGGGCCTGAGCAATCAGCCCCAGCATTTT
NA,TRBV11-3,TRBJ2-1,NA,CASSPLGRPNEQFF,TGTGCCAGCAGCCCCCTCGGGAGACCCAATGAGCAGTTCTTC
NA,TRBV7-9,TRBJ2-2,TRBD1,CASRGTEFAGELFF,TGTGCCAGCAGGGGGACAGAGTTCGCCGGGGAGCTGTTTTTT
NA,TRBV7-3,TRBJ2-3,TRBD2,CASSQTSGADTQYF,TGTGCCAGCAGCCAAACTAGCGGGGCAGATACGCAGTATTTT
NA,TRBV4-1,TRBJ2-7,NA,CASSRSLGGLYEQYF,TGCGCCAGCAGCCGGTCCCTAGGCGGACTTTATGAGCAGTACTTC
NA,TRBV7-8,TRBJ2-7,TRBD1,CASSTRTGSYEQYF,TGTGCCAGCAGCACCCGGACAGGGTCATACGAGCAGTACTTC
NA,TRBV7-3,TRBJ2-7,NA,CASSLDSNYEQYF,TGTGCCAGCAGCTTGGACTCTAACTACGAGCAGTACTTC
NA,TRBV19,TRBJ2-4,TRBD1,CATTTGVDIQYF,TGTGCCACCACGACAGGGGTGGACATTCAGTACTTC
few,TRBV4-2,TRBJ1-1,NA,CASSPWGDGVNTEAFF,TGTGCCAGCAGCCCTTGGGGGGATGGGGTGAACACTGAAGCTTTCTTT
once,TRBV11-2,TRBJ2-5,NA,CASSLVQGQETQYF,TGTGCCAGCAGCTTAGTCCAGGGACAAGAGACCCAGTACTTC
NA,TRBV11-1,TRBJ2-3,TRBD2,CASSSWTSGLDTQYF,TGTGCCAGCAGCTCCTGGACTAGCGGGTTAGATACGCAGTATTTT
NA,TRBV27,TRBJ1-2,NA,CASRTGFYGYTF,TGTGCCAGCAGAACAGGGTTTTATGGCTACACCTTC
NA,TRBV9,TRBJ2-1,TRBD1,CASSVQGAVGLDEQFF,TGTGCCAGCAGCGTACAGGGGGCGGTCGGGCTGGATGAGCAGTTCTTC
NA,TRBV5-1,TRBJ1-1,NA,CATRGGALNTEAFF,TGCGCCACCCGAGGTGGGGCTCTGAACACTGAAGCTTTCTTT
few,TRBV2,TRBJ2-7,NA,CASSAVEQYF,TGTGCCAGCAGTGCTGTCGAGCAGTACTTC
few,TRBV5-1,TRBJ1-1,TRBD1,CASSLAPGGTEAFF,TGCGCCAGCAGCTTGGCCCCAGGGGGCACTGAAGCTTTCTTT
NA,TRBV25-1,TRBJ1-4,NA,CASGGGPDEKLFF,TGTGCCAGCGGGGGAGGCCCTGATGAAAAACTGTTTTTT
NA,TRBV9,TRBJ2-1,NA,CASSVTGVREVYNEQFF,TGTGCCAGCAGCGTAACGGGAGTACGAGAAGTCTACAATGAGCAGTTCTTC
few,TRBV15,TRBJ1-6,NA,CATSRDSMGSSPLHF,TGTGCCACCAGCAGAGATTCAATGGGGAGTTCACCCCTCCACTTT
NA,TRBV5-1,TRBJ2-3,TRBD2,CASSLGTSSDTQYF,TGCGCCAGCAGCTTGGGGACTAGTTCAGATACGCAGTATTTT
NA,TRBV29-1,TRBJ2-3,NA,CSVEPTGLLDPDTQYF,TGCAGCGTTGAACCAACGGGACTTCTCGACCCAGATACGCAGTATTTT
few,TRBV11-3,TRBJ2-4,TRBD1,CASSLGDRGYIQYF,TGTGCCAGCAGCCTGGGGGACAGGGGTTACATTCAGTACTTC
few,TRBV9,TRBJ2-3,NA,CASSVTQRTDTQYF,TGTGCCAGCAGCGTAACACAGCGCACAGATACGCAGTATTTT
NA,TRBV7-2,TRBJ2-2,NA,CASSSTGSNTGELFF,TGTGCCAGCAGCTCGACAGGATCGAACACCGGGGAGCTGTTTTTT
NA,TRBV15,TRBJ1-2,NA,CATSRGFQFADIANYGYTF,TGTGCCACCAGCAGAGGGTTTCAGTTTGCTGACATAGCTAACTATGGCTACACCTTC
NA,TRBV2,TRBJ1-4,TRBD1,CASSEAPRQGREKLFF,TGTGCCAGCAGTGAAGCACCGCGACAGGGAAGAGAAAAACTGTTTTTT
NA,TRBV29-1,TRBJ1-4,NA,CSVVSFPNEKLFF,TGCAGCGTTGTCAGTTTCCCTAATGAAAAACTGTTTTTT
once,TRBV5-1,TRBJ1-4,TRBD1,CASSWGQGGTEKLFF,TGCGCCAGCAGCTGGGGACAGGGAGGCACTGAAAAACTGTTTTTT
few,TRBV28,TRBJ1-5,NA,CASSLPPFNQPQHF,TGTGCCAGCAGTTTACCCCCCTTCAATCAGCCCCAGCATTTT
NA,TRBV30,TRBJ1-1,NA,CAWSAQGNTEAFF,TGTGCCTGGAGTGCCCAGGGGAACACTGAAGCTTTCTTT
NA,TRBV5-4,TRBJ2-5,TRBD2,CASSKTGGGETQYF,TGTGCCAGCAGCAAGACTGGGGGAGGGGAGACCCAGTACTTC
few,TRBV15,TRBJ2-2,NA,CATSRGGTGELFF,TGTGCCACCAGCAGAGGCGGCACCGGGGAGCTGTTTTTT
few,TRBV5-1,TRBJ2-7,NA,CASSPGQWSYEQYF,TGCGCCAGCAGCCCCGGACAGTGGTCATACGAGCAGTACTTC
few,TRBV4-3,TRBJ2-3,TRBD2,CASSQVISRLAGHTDTQYF,TGCGCCAGCAGCCAAGTTATTTCGAGACTAGCGGGGCACACAGATACGCAGTATTTT